A single sample gave rise to the 14 T cell receptor beta chains below, sequenced in a study of identical twins. TCRdb redid the calling of the 5' RACE reads with MiXCR, one entry per CDR3 protein. The sample consists of approximately 500,000 distinct CDR3 sequences, approximately 24% of them appearing once. The sample was also linked to a second study, of T cells expressing NK-cell markers.

The sample comprised CD4+ T cells sorted from blood. The origin of the receptors is a woman aged 18 to 35 in good health.

This clonotype was observed a few times. The chain uses TRBV24-1 and TRBJ2-7, with TRBD1 as a possible D gene (6 bases). The CDR3 is 14 residues long. Per the germline V gene, CDR1 is KGHDR and CDR2 is SFDVKD. The germline V and J ends were trimmed by 7 bases and 2 bases, with 14 bases remaining between them. The CDR3 DNA reads TGTGCCACCAGCTCCGACAGGCCACCCTACGAGCAGTACTTC. It specifies CATSSDRPPYEQYF.

This chain links TRBV10-3 with TRBJ2-5; 7 bases match TRBD2. CDR1 ENHRY and CDR2 SYGVKD come from the germline V gene. V gave up 5 bases and J gave up 5 bases; unmatched junction bases: 8. This CDR3 region has 14 residues. The CDR3 bases are TGTGCCATCAGTTCGTGGGAGGGCCCGGAGACCCAGTACTTC. Amino acids: CAISSWEGPETQYF.

This clonotype was seen a few times. The chain carries TRBV5-1 and TRBJ2-1; 7 bases map to TRBD1. This CDR3 is 13 amino acids long. The germline gives CDR1 SGHRS, CDR2 YFSETQ. V lost 4 bases, J lost 8 bases, and 6 bases stayed unmatched. This chain's CDR3 is CASSVGGVDEQFF. The CDR3 region has the DNA TGCGCCAGCAGCGTAGGGGGCGTCGATGAGCAGTTCTTC.

The gene calls are TRBV20-1 and TRBJ2-7; weak D call: TRBD1 (6 bases). Trimming left V 6 bases short and J 5 bases short, with 14 bases between. Germline V gene sequence: CDR1 DFQATT, CDR2 SNEGSKA (reference sequence). The length of the CDR3 is 12 residues. The CDR3 reads CSATGTSHEQYF. CDR3 bases: TGCAGTGCGACCGGGACATCCCACGAGCAGTACTTC.

V usage is TRBV20-1 and J usage is TRBJ2-5, with TRBD1 identical over 8 bases. Germline V gene data show CDR1 as DFQATT and CDR2 as SNEGSKA (reference sequence). This CDR3 has 16 residues. Losses at the gene ends were 3 bases for V and 5 bases for J; bases not matched to a gene: 14. This CDR3 is CSASSRTGMFRETQYF. CDR3 sequence (DNA): TGCAGTGCTAGTAGCAGGACAGGGATGTTTAGGGAGACCCAGTACTTC.

The genes are TRBV7-2 and TRBJ2-7; 11 bases agree with TRBD2. After removal of 5 bases from V and 3 bases from J, the junction contained 6 bases not matched to a gene. Germline V gene data show CDR1 as SGHTA and CDR2 as FQGNSA. The CDR3 is made up of 15 amino acids. CDR3 DNA sequence: TGTGCCAGCAGCCCTCCAGGGACTAGCGGCTACGAGCAGTACTTC. It encodes CASSPPGTSGYEQYF. Full variable domain (outside the CDR3, taken from reference TRBV7-2 and TRBJ2-7): GAGVSQSPSNKVTEKGKDVELRCDPISGHTALYWYRQSLGQGLEFLIYFQGNSAPDKSGLPSDRFSAERTGGSVSTLTIQRTQQEDSAVYLCASSPPGTSGYEQYFGPGTRLTVT.

V gene TRBV6-4 combines with J gene TRBJ2-2; no definite D call. The germline V gene encodes CDR1 MRHNA and CDR2 SNTAGT. V dropped 3 bases and J dropped 4 bases, with 9 bases sitting between them. The CDR3 contains 14 residues. The CDR3 bases are TGTGCCAGCAGTGAAGGGCCCTTCACCGGGGAGCTGTTTTTT. It translates to CASSEGPFTGELFF.

This sequence joins TRBV11-2 and TRBJ2-3; 11 bases match TRBD2. V trimming: 5 bases; J trimming: 6 bases; junction bases outside the gene matches: 16. The CDR3 has 18 amino acids. The V gene's germline CDR1 is SGHAT and CDR2 FQNNGV. The CDR3 DNA follows: TGTGCCAGCAGCGACGCGGGCCCTAGCGGGAGGTTCCGCGATACGCAGTATTTT. Translated, it gives CASSDAGPSGRFRDTQYF.

This clonotype was counted at least ten times. The CDR3 DNA reads TGTGCCAGCAGAGACAGCCCAACTAATGAAAAACTGTTTTTT. Amino acids: CASRDSPTNEKLFF. V is TRBV7-2 and J is TRBJ1-4, with D perhaps matching TRBD1 (5 bases). Germline values: CDR1 SGHTA, CDR2 FQGNSA. The V and J ends lost 6 bases and 0 bases respectively, with 8 bases between them. The CDR3 covers 14 residues.

This chain uses TRBV27 with TRBJ2-3; D possibly corresponds to TRBD2 (6 bases). The CDR3 is 15 residues long. V lost 10 bases, J lost 0 bases, and 17 bases lay in between. The germline gives CDR1 MNHEY, CDR2 SMNVEV (reference sequence). CDR3 protein: CATTFGGASTDTQYF. The CDR3 coding sequence is TGTGCCACTACCTTCGGGGGAGCTAGCACAGATACGCAGTATTTT.

This clonotype has a handful of counts. The chain recombines TRBV4-3 with TRBJ2-7; D is ambiguous. With 4 bases removed from V and 0 bases from J, the gap between germline ends came to 13 bases. CDR3 length: 15 amino acids. CDR1 is LGHNA, CDR2 YSLEER, per germline. CDR3 in DNA: TGCGCCAGCAGCCCCGAACCGTCAAGCTCCTACGAGCAGTACTTC. Protein: CASSPEPSSSYEQYF.

This rearrangement joins TRBV20-1 to TRBJ2-5; 10 positions agree with TRBD1. V lost 2 bases to trimming and J lost 1 base; unmatched junction nucleotides: 10. Germline V CDR1 and CDR2: DFQATT, SNEGSKA (reference sequence). There are 17 residues in the CDR3. The CDR3 protein is CSARPSPGQGTQETQYF. The DNA of the CDR3 is TGCAGTGCTAGACCCTCCCCGGGACAGGGGACCCAAGAGACCCAGTACTTC.

J is TRBJ1-6 and V is TRBV5-4; D unclear. V lost 4 bases and J lost 4, with 12 bases in between. CDR3 size: 15 residues. Per germline, CDR1 SGHNT and CDR2 YYREEE (reference sequence). The CDR3 DNA reads as TGTGCCAGCAGCCCCCAGGCGGGGTATAATTCACCCCTCCACTTT. Its translation: CASSPQAGYNSPLHF. The full variable domain, its missing parts supplied by reference TRBV5-4 and TRBJ1-6, is ETGVTQSPTHLIKTRGQQVTLRCSSQSGHNTVSWYQQALGQGPQFIFQYYREEENGRGNFPPRFSGLQFPNYSSELNVNALELDDSALYLCASSPQAGYNSPLHFGNGTRLTVT.

This clonotype was found a few times. This chain connects TRBV7-9 to TRBJ2-3, with TRBD2 matching 8 bases. Germline CDR1 and CDR2: SEHNR and FQNEAQ (reference sequence). The CDR3 is made up of 16 amino acids. V lost 5 bases to trimming and J lost 2 bases; unmatched junction nucleotides: 9. CDR3 loop: CASSPRGGSTTDTQYF. CDR3 DNA sequence: TGTGCCAGCAGCCCCCGCGGGGGGAGCACCACAGATACGCAGTATTTT.